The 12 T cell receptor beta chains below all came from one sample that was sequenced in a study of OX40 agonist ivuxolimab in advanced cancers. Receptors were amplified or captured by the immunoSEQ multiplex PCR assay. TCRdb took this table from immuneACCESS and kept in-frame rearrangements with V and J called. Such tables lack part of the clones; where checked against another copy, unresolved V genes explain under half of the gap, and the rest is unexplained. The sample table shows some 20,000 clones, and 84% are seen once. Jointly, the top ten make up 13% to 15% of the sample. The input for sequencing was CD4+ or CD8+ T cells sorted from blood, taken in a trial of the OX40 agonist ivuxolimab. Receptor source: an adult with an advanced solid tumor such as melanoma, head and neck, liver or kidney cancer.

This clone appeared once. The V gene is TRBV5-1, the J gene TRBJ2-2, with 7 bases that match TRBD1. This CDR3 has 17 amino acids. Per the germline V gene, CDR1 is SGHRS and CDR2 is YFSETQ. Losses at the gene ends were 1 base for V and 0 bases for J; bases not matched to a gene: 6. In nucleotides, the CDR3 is TGCGCCAGCAGCTTGATCTACAGGGGTCCGAACACCGGGGAGCTGTTTTTT. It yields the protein CASSLIYRGPNTGELFF.

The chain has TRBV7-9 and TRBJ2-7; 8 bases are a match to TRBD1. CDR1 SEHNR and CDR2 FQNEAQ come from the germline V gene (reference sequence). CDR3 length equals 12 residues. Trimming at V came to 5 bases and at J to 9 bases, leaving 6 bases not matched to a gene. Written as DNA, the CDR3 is TGTGCCAGCAGCACCGGACAGGGTGTGCAGTACTTC. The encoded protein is CASSTGQGVQYF.

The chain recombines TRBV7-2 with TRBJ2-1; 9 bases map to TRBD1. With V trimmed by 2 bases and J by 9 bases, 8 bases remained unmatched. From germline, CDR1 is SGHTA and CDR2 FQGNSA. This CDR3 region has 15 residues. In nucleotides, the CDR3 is TGTGCCAGCAGCTTAAGGGGGGACAGGGCGGGTGAGCAGTTCTTC. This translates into CASSLRGDRAGEQFF.

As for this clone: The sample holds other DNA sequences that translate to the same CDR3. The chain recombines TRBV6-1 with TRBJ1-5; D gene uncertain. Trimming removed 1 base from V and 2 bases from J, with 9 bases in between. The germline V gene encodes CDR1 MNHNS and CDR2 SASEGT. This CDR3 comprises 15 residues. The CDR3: CASSEGEGGNQPQHF. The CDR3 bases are TGTGCCAGCAGTGAAGGGGAAGGTGGCAATCAGCCCCAGCATTTT.

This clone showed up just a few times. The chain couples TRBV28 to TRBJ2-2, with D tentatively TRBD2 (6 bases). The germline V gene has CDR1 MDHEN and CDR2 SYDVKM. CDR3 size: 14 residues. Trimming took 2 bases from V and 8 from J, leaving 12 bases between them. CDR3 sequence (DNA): TGTGCCAGCAGTTTAGCGGGGCCCCGAGGGGAGCTGTTTTTT. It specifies CASSLAGPRGELFF. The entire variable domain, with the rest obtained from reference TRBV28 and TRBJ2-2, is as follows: DVKVTQSSRYLVKRTGEKVFLECVQDMDHENMFWYRQDPGLGLRLIYFSYDVKMKEKGDIPEGYSVSREKKERFSLILESASTNQTSMYLCASSLAGPRGELFFGEGSRLTVL.

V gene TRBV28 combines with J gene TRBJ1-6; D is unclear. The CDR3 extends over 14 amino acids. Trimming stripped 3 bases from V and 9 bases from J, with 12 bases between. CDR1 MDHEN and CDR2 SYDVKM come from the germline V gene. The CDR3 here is CASSLEAVTSPLHF. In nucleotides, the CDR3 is TGTGCCAGCAGTTTGGAGGCAGTTACTTCACCCCTCCACTTT.

The DNA for the CDR3 is TGTGCCAGCAGTCTTGACGGCAATCAGCCCCAGCATTTT. Protein: CASSLDGNQPQHF. The chain joins TRBV28 to TRBJ1-5; D ambiguous. Germline CDR1 and CDR2: MDHEN and SYDVKM. This CDR3 is 13 amino acids long. Trimming removed 5 bases from V and 2 bases from J, with 7 bases in between.

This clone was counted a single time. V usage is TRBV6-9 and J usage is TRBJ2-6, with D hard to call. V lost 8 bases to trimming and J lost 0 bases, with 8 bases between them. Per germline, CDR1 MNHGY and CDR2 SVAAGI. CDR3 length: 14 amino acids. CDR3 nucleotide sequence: TGTGCCAGCCTAGAGAGCTCTGGGGCCAACGTCCTGACTTTC. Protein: CASLESSGANVLTF.

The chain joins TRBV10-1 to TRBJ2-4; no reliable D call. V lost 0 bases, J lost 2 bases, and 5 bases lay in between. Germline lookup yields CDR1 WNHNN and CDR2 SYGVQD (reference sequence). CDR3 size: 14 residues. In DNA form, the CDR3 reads TGCGCCAGCAGTGAGTCAGACACCAAAAACATTCAGTACTTC. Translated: CASSESDTKNIQYF.

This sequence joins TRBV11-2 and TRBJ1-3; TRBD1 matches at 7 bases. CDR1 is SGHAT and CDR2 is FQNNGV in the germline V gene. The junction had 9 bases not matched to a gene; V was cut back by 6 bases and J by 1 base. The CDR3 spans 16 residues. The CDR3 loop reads CASRTHRGRSGNTIYF. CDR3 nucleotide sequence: TGTGCCAGCAGGACACACAGGGGAAGGTCTGGAAACACCATATATTTT.

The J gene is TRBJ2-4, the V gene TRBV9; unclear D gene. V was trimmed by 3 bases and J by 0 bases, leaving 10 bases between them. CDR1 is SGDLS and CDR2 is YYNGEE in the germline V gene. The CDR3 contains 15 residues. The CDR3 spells CASSASWGAKNIQYF. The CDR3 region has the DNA TGTGCCAGCAGCGCCTCTTGGGGAGCCAAAAACATTCAGTACTTC.

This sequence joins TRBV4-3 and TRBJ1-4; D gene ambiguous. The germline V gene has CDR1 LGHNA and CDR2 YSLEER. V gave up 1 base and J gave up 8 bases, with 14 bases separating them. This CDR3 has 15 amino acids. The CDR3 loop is CASSQGLNSGEKLFF. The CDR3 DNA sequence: TGCGCCAGCAGCCAAGGCCTTAACTCGGGGGAAAAACTGTTTTTT.